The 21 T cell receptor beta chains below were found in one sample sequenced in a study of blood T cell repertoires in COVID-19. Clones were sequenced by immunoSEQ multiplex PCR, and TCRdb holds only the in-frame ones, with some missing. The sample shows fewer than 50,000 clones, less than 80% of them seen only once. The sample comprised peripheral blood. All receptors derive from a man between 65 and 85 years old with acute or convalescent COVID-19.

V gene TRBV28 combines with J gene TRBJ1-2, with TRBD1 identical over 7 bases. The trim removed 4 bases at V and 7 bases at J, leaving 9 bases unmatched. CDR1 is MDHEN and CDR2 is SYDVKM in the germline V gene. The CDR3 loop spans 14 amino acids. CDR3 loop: CASSSGQAPGGYTF. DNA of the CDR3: TGTGCCAGCAGTTCAGGACAGGCCCCGGGTGGCTACACCTTC.

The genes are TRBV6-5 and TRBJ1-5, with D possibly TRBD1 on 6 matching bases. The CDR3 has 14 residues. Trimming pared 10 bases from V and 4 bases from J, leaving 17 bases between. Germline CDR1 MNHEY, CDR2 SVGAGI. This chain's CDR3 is CATRRTAGNQPQHF. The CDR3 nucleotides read TGTGCCACCAGACGGACAGCAGGGAATCAGCCCCAGCATTTT.

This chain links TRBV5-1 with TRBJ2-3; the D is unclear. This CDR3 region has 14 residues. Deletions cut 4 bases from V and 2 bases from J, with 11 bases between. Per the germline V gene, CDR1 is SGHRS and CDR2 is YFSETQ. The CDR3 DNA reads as TGCGCCAGCAGCGAGCATCATAACACAGATACGCAGTATTTT. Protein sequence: CASSEHHNTDTQYF.

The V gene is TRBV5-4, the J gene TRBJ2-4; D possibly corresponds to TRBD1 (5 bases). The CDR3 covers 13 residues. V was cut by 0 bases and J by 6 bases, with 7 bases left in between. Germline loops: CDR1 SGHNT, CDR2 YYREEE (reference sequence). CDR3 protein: CASSLGQGNIQYF. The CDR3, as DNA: TGTGCCAGCAGCTTGGGCCAGGGAAACATTCAGTACTTC. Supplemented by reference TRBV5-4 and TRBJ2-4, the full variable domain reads ETGVTQSPTHLIKTRGQQVTLRCSSQSGHNTVSWYQQALGQGPQFIFQYYREEENGRGNFPPRFSGLQFPNYSSELNVNALELDDSALYLCASSLGQGNIQYFGAGTRLSVL.

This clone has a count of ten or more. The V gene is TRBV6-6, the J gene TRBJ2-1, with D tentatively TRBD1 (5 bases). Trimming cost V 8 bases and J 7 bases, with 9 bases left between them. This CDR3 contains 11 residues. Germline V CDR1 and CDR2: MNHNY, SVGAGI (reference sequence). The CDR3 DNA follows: TGTGCCAGCGGATCAGGGAATGAGCAGTTCTTC. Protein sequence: CASGSGNEQFF.

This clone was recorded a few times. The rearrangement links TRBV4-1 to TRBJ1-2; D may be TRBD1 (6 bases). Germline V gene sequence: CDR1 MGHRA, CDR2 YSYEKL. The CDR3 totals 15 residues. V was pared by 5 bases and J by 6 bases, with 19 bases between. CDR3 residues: CASSEVTVGGHGYTF. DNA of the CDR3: TGCGCCAGCAGCGAAGTTACCGTAGGGGGTCATGGCTACACCTTC.

CDR3 in DNA: TGTGCCAGCAGCTTCGGGACTGCCTGGGAGGGAGAGACCCAGTACTTC. It translates to CASSFGTAWEGETQYF. The chain uses TRBV7-2 and TRBJ2-5; 7 nucleotides match TRBD2. The CDR3 runs 16 residues. J gave up 4 bases and V 3 bases, and 11 bases lay outside the gene matches. Germline lookup yields CDR1 SGHTA and CDR2 FQGNSA.

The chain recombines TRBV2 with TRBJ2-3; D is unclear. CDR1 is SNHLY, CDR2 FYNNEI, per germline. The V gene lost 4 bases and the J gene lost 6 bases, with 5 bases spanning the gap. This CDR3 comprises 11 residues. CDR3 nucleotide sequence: TGTGCCAGCAGTGCCCGGGATACGCAGTATTTT. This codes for CASSARDTQYF.

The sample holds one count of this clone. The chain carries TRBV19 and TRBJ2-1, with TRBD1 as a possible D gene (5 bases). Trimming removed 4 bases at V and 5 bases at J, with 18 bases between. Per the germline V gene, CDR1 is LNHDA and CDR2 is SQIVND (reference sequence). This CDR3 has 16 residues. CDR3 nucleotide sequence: TGTGCCAGTAGTAAGTTCCAGGGCGGTGGGAACAATGAGCAGTTCTTC. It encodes CASSKFQGGGNNEQFF.

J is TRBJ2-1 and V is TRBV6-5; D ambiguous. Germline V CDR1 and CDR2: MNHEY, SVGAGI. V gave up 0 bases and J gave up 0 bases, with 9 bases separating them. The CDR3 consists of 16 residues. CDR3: CASSYSNSISYNEQFF. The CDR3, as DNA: TGTGCCAGCAGTTACTCCAATTCAATCTCCTACAATGAGCAGTTCTTC.

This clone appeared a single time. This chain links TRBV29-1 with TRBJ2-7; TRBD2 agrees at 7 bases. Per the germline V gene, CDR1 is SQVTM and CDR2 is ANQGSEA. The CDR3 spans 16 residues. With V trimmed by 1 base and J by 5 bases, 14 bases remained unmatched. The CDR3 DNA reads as TGCAGCGTTGAAGCTTCCAGCGGGACCCGGCGGAACGAGCAGTACTTC. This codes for CSVEASSGTRRNEQYF.

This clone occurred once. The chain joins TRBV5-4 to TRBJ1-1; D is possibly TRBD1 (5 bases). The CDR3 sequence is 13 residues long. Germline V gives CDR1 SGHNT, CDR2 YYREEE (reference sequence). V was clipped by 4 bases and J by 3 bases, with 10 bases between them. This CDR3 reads CASSDDRYTEAFF. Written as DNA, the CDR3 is TGTGCCAGCAGCGATGACAGATACACTGAAGCTTTCTTT.

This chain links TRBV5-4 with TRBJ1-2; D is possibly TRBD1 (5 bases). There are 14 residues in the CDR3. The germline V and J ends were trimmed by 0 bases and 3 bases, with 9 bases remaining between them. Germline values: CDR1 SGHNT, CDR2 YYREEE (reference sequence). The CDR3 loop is CASSLGQGDYGYTF. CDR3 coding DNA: TGTGCCAGCAGCTTGGGGCAGGGTGACTATGGCTACACCTTC.

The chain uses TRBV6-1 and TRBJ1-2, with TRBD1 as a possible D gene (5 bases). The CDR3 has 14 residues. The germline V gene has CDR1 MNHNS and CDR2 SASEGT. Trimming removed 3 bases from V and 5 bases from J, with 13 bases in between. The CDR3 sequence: CASSDGAPGYGYTF. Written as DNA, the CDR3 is TGTGCCAGCAGTGATGGGGCCCCTGGGTATGGCTACACCTTC.

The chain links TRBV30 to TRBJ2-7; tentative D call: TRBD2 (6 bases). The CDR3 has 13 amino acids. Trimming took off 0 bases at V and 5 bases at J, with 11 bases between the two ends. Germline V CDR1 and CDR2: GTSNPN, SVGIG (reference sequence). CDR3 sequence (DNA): TGTGCCTGGAGTGTACGGCGGGGACACGAGCAGTACTTC. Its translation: CAWSVRRGHEQYF.

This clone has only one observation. This CDR3 reads CASTIGQVEAFF. The DNA for the CDR3 is TGTGCCAGCACCATCGGACAGGTTGAAGCTTTCTTT. This sequence joins TRBV6-6 and TRBJ1-1, with 7 bases lining up with TRBD1. After removal of 7 bases from V and 7 bases from J, the junction contained 6 bases not matched to a gene. Germline lookup yields CDR1 MNHNY and CDR2 SVGAGI (reference sequence). The CDR3 sequence is 12 residues long.

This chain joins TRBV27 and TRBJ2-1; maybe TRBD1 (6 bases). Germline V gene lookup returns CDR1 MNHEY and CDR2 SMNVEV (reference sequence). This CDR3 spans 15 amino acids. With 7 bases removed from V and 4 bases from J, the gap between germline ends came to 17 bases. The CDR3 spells CASNPRRTAYNEQFF. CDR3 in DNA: TGTGCCAGCAACCCTCGGCGGACAGCGTACAATGAGCAGTTCTTC.

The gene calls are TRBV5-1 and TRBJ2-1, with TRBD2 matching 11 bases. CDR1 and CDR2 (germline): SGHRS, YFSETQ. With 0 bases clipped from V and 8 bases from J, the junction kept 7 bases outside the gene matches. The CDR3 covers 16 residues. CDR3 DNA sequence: TGCGCCAGCAGCTTGGGAGCTAGCGGGGGGAACGATGAGCAGTTCTTC. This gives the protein CASSLGASGGNDEQFF.

The CDR3 nucleotides read TGTGCCAGCAGCCCTAGCGGGAGGGCCTCTGGAGATACGCAGTATTTT. Its translation: CASSPSGRASGDTQYF. V gene TRBV5-4 combines with J gene TRBJ2-3, with 12 bases matching TRBD2. Germline CDR1 reads SGHNT; CDR2 reads YYREEE (reference sequence). This CDR3 region has 16 residues. Trimming cost V 4 bases and J 5 bases; bases outside gene matches: 8.

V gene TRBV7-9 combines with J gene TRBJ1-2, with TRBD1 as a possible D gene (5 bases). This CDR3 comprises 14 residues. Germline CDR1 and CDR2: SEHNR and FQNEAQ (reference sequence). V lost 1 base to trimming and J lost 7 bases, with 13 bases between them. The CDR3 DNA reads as TGTGCCAGCAGCTTAGTGACAGTCGCTATTGGCTACACCTTC. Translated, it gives CASSLVTVAIGYTF.

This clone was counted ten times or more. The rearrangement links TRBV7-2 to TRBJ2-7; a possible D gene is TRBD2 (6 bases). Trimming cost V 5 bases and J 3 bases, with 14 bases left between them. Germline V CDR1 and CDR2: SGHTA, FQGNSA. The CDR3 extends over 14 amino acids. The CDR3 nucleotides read TGTGCCAGCAGCGAAAGGGACTCGAGCTACGAGCAGTACTTC. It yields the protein CASSERDSSYEQYF.